This entry lists 24 T cell receptor beta chains sequenced from one sample in a study of PD-1 blockade in classical Hodgkin lymphoma. Some clones are missing from TCRdb's copy, which holds only in-frame ones; the method was immunoSEQ multiplex PCR. The sample has tens of thousands of clones; roughly 89% are singletons. After autologous stem cell transplantation all patients relapsed, and prior brentuximab vedotin exposure differed between cohorts. The sequencing used peripheral blood mononuclear cells (PBMCs), collected before the second cycle of nivolumab. The receptors were gathered from a human donor with classical Hodgkin lymphoma.

The CDR3 spells CASSLYFVRGPHTDTQYF. CDR3 DNA sequence: TGTGCCAGCAGCTTATACTTCGTTCGGGGGCCCCACACAGATACGCAGTATTTT. V gene TRBV7-9 combines with J gene TRBJ2-3; D assignment may be TRBD1 or TRBD2 (6 bases each). Trimming took off 2 bases at V and 2 bases at J, with 20 bases between the two ends. This CDR3 has 18 residues. The V gene's germline CDR1 is SEHNR and CDR2 FQNEAQ (reference sequence).

V usage is TRBV5-1 and J usage is TRBJ1-3, with TRBD1 as a possible D gene (5 bases). The CDR3 covers 14 residues. The germline V gene encodes CDR1 SGHRS and CDR2 YFSETQ. V was pared by 7 bases and J by 0 bases, with 11 bases between. CDR3 sequence: CASHDSASGNTIYF. In nucleotides, the CDR3 is TGCGCCAGCCACGACAGCGCCTCTGGAAACACCATATATTTT.

V usage is TRBV2 and J usage is TRBJ2-1; the D gene could be TRBD1 or TRBD2 (5 bases each). Germline V gene lookup returns CDR1 SNHLY and CDR2 FYNNEI. Trimming removed 8 bases from V and 6 bases from J, with 11 bases in between. The CDR3 totals 12 residues. CDR3 DNA: TGTGCCAGCCTCGGGACCTCCAATGAGCAGTTCTTC. Protein sequence: CASLGTSNEQFF.

This clone was counted a few times. V is TRBV11-3 and J is TRBJ2-5, with 8 bases aligning to TRBD2. Germline values: CDR1 SGHNT, CDR2 YENEEA. This CDR3 is 17 amino acids long. The J segment lost 5 bases and the V segment lost 0 bases, leaving 11 bases of the junction unmatched. As DNA, the CDR3 is TGTGCCAGCAGCTTAGATCGTCTCGGGAGGGCCTGGGAGACCCAGTACTTC. It translates to CASSLDRLGRAWETQYF.

This clone showed up just a few times. The gene calls are TRBV5-1 and TRBJ2-7; D is uncertain. This CDR3 has 11 residues. Trimming removed 6 bases from V and 4 bases from J, with 8 bases in between. Germline-derived CDR1 and CDR2 are SGHRS and YFSETQ. The CDR3 bases are TGCGCCAGCAAAGCAGAGTACGAGCAGTACTTC. Its translation is CASKAEYEQYF.

V gene TRBV6-6 combines with J gene TRBJ1-5, with D possibly being TRBD1 (6 bases). V lost 5 bases and J lost 0, with 14 bases in between. Germline V CDR1 and CDR2: MNHNY, SVGAGI (reference sequence). The CDR3 length is 16 residues. The CDR3 sequence: CASSNHRDYSNQPQHF. CDR3 in DNA: TGTGCCAGCAGTAACCACAGGGACTATAGCAATCAGCCCCAGCATTTT.

The CDR3: CASSVGINDQETQYF. CDR3 nucleotide sequence: TGTGCCAGCAGCGTAGGTATTAATGATCAAGAGACCCAGTACTTC. This rearrangement joins TRBV9 to TRBJ2-5, with D uncertain. Germline values: CDR1 SGDLS, CDR2 YYNGEE. Deletions cut 0 bases from V and 2 bases from J, with 11 bases between. The CDR3 runs 15 residues.

V usage is TRBV5-1 and J usage is TRBJ1-1; 9 positions agree with TRBD1. The CDR3 length is 14 residues. Germline V lookup: CDR1 SGHRS, CDR2 YFSETQ. The J segment lost 5 bases and the V segment lost 4 bases, leaving 6 bases of the junction unmatched. CDR3 loop: CASSLQGAGTEAFF. The CDR3, as DNA: TGCGCCAGCAGCCTACAGGGGGCAGGGACTGAAGCTTTCTTT.

The CDR3 region has the DNA TGTGCCAGCAGCTGGGACAGCAATCAGCCCCAGCATTTT. It translates to CASSWDSNQPQHF. The chain uses TRBV5-5 and TRBJ1-5; D perhaps matches TRBD1 (5 bases). V gave up 3 bases and J gave up 1 base, with 5 bases separating them. This CDR3 spans 13 amino acids. Per the germline V gene, CDR1 is SGHKS and CDR2 is YYEKEE (reference sequence).

V is TRBV7-3 and J is TRBJ2-1; D ambiguous. The CDR3 spans 14 residues. CDR1 is SGHTA, CDR2 FQGTGA, per germline. Trimming left V 2 bases short and J 4 bases short, with 9 bases between. The CDR3 protein is CASSLGLGYNEQFF. The CDR3 bases are TGTGCCAGCAGCTTAGGGCTAGGGTACAATGAGCAGTTCTTC.

The table lists this clone with many counts. V is TRBV5-8 and J is TRBJ1-3; D uncertain. The germline gives CDR1 SGHTS, CDR2 YDEGEE. Trimming shortened V by 0 bases and J by 2 bases, and 9 bases separated the two germline ends. This CDR3 spans 15 amino acids. The CDR3 is CASSLGSGTGNTIYF. DNA of the CDR3: TGTGCCAGCAGCTTGGGGTCTGGGACTGGAAACACCATATATTTT.

V is TRBV27 and J is TRBJ2-7; possible D gene TRBD1, 5 bases. Trimming pared 5 bases from V and 5 bases from J, leaving 19 bases between. This CDR3 is 15 amino acids long. CDR1 and CDR2 (germline): MNHEY, SMNVEV (reference sequence). DNA for the CDR3: TGTGCCAGCAGTCCACTCCCAGGGCCTACCCACGAGCAGTACTTC. This sequence encodes CASSPLPGPTHEQYF.

The chain couples TRBV11-2 to TRBJ2-7; D uncertain. V gave up 1 base and J gave up 3 bases, with 7 bases separating them. CDR3 length: 13 amino acids. Germline loops: CDR1 SGHAT, CDR2 FQNNGV. The CDR3 loop is CASSLGRVYEQYF. The CDR3 DNA reads TGTGCCAGCAGCTTAGGCCGAGTCTACGAGCAGTACTTC.

V gene TRBV11-2 combines with J gene TRBJ2-7; D call uncertain. The CDR3 is 11 amino acids. CDR1 and CDR2 (germline): SGHAT, FQNNGV. V was clipped by 4 bases and J by 3 bases, with 4 bases between them. The DNA for the CDR3 is TGTGCCAGCAGCTCCATCTACGAGCAGTACTTC. Encoded protein: CASSSIYEQYF.

The rearrangement uses TRBV10-3 and TRBJ1-1; 10 bases match TRBD1. This CDR3 spans 17 amino acids. Per the germline V gene, CDR1 is ENHRY and CDR2 is SYGVKD. Germline trimming cut 8 bases from V and 0 bases from J; bases unmatched to any gene: 12. Written as DNA, the CDR3 is TGTGCCATCCACAACCGGGACAGGGGAGAAATGAACACTGAAGCTTTCTTT. As protein: CAIHNRDRGEMNTEAFF.

The chain links TRBV7-9 to TRBJ2-2; the D is unclear. Germline lookup yields CDR1 SEHNR and CDR2 FQNEAQ (reference sequence). The V gene lost 4 bases and the J gene lost 6 bases, with 12 bases spanning the gap. This CDR3 is built from 14 residues. The CDR3 DNA follows: TGTGCCAGCAGCTCCCTGTCGGTAGCCGGGGAGCTGTTTTTT. Its translation is CASSSLSVAGELFF.

The CDR3 region has the DNA TGTGCCAGCAGCTTAGATCACTCTGGGGCCAACGTCCTGACTTTC. This translates into CASSLDHSGANVLTF. The rearrangement uses TRBV11-2 and TRBJ2-6, with D hard to call. Germline V CDR1 and CDR2: SGHAT, FQNNGV. The V end was cut by 0 bases, the J end by 0 bases, with 3 bases between. This CDR3 comprises 15 residues.

V is TRBV15 and J is TRBJ2-7, with D perhaps TRBD2 (5 bases). Per the germline V gene, CDR1 is LNHNV and CDR2 is YYDKDF (reference sequence). The CDR3 loop spans 15 amino acids. V lost 0 bases and J 0 bases, leaving 9 bases between the germline ends. This CDR3 is CATSRDREHSYEQYF. DNA for the CDR3: TGTGCCACCAGCAGAGATAGGGAGCACTCCTACGAGCAGTACTTC.

The chain carries TRBV7-9 and TRBJ1-4; D not certain. CDR3 length equals 16 residues. V was trimmed by 2 bases and J by 4 bases, leaving 14 bases between them. Germline-derived CDR1 and CDR2 are SEHNR and FQNEAQ (reference sequence). CDR3 residues: CASSLSGSGGNEKLFF. Written as DNA, the CDR3 is TGTGCCAGCAGCTTATCCGGGTCGGGCGGTAATGAAAAACTGTTTTTT.

This chain links TRBV7-9 with TRBJ2-5; possibly TRBD1 for D (6 bases). Trimming stripped 4 bases from V and 4 bases from J, with 19 bases between. Germline V CDR1 and CDR2: SEHNR, FQNEAQ (reference sequence). CDR3 length: 16 amino acids. CDR3 in amino acids: CASSSTARGPRETQYF. CDR3 DNA: TGTGCCAGCAGCTCAACCGCCAGGGGTCCCCGAGAGACCCAGTACTTC.

This chain connects TRBV5-1 to TRBJ1-1, with 8 bases aligning to TRBD1. Germline V gene data show CDR1 as SGHRS and CDR2 as YFSETQ. V was pared by 0 bases and J by 2 bases, with 3 bases of the junction left unmatched. The CDR3 contains 15 residues. The CDR3 DNA reads as TGCGCCAGCAGCTTGGTGGGACAGGCCAACACTGAAGCTTTCTTT. It yields the protein CASSLVGQANTEAFF. Full variable domain (outside the CDR3, taken from reference TRBV5-1 and TRBJ1-1): KAGVTQTPRYLIKTRGQQVTLSCSPISGHRSVSWYQQTPGQGLQFLFEYFSETQRNKGNFPGRFSGRQFSNSRSEMNVSTLELGDSALYLCASSLVGQANTEAFFGQGTRLTVV.

The chain couples TRBV19 to TRBJ2-7, with TRBD1 as a possible D gene (6 bases). Germline V gene data show CDR1 as LNHDA and CDR2 as SQIVND (reference sequence). Trimming took 7 bases from V and 3 from J, leaving 16 bases between them. The CDR3 runs 14 residues. For the CDR3, the DNA is TGTGCCAGTAAAATGGACAGCGCTAGCTACGAGCAGTACTTC. Residues: CASKMDSASYEQYF.

CDR3 sequence reads: CASSRSYWTGDPGELFF. CDR3 coding DNA: TGTGCCAGCAGCCGATCCTATTGGACAGGGGATCCCGGGGAGCTGTTTTTT. The J gene is TRBJ2-2, the V gene TRBV5-8, with 9 nucleotides matching TRBD1. J was trimmed by 6 bases and V by 4 bases; bases with no gene match: 13. Germline V gives CDR1 SGHTS, CDR2 YDEGEE. The CDR3 loop spans 17 amino acids. Variable domain in full (rest from reference TRBV5-8 and TRBJ2-2): EAGVTQSPTHLIKTRGQQATLRCSPISGHTSVYWYQQALGLGLQFLLWYDEGEERNRGNFPPRFSGRQFPNYSSELNVNALELEDSALYLCASSRSYWTGDPGELFFGEGSRLTVL.

The chain employs TRBV27 and TRBJ2-7, with 11 bases fitting TRBD2. The CDR3 has 16 amino acids. The J segment lost 2 bases and the V segment lost 4 bases, leaving 7 bases of the junction unmatched. Germline-derived CDR1 and CDR2 are MNHEY and SMNVEV (reference sequence). CDR3 coding DNA: TGTGCCAGCAGTTCCCTAGCGGGAGGAGTCCCCTACGAGCAGTACTTC. Translated: CASSSLAGGVPYEQYF.